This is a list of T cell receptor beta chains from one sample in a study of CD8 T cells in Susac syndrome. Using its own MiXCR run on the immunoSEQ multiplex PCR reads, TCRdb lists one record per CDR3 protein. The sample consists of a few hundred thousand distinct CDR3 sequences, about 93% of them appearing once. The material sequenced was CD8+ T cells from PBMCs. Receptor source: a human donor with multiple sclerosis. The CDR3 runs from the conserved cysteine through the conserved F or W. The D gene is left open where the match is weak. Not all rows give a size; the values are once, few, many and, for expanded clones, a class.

CDR3 protein: CASSQDPTGTTGELFF; CDR3 DNA: TGCGCCAGCAGCCAAGATCCGACAGGCACGACCGGGGAGCTGTTTTTT; D gene: .; J gene: TRBJ2-2; clone size: .; V gene: TRBV4-1
CDR3 protein: CASSTSALAGHYNEQFF; CDR3 DNA: TGTGCCAGCAGCACCAGCGCACTAGCGGGGCACTACAATGAGCAGTTCTTC; D gene: TRBD2; J gene: TRBJ2-1; clone size: .; V gene: TRBV9
CDR3 protein: CASSMGGTRTDTQYF; CDR3 DNA: TGTGCCAGTAGTATGGGAGGGACTCGCACAGATACGCAGTATTTT; D gene: TRBD2; J gene: TRBJ2-3; clone size: .; V gene: TRBV19
CDR3 protein: CASQREGPYNEQFF; CDR3 DNA: TGTGCCAGTCAGCGGGAGGGCCCGTACAATGAGCAGTTCTTC; D gene: TRBD2; J gene: TRBJ2-1; clone size: once; V gene: TRBV27
CDR3 protein: CASSPSPAGGLGANVLTF; CDR3 DNA: TGTGCCAGCAGCCCCTCTCCAGCGGGGGGGCTTGGGGCCAACGTCCTGACTTTC; D gene: TRBD2; J gene: TRBJ2-6; clone size: .; V gene: TRBV5-6
CDR3 protein: CASSQDIDQPQHF; CDR3 DNA: TGCGCCAGCAGCCAAGATATCGATCAGCCCCAGCATTTT; D gene: .; J gene: TRBJ1-5; clone size: once; V gene: TRBV4-3
CDR3 protein: CASSISGVSSYEQYF; CDR3 DNA: TGTGCCAGCAGCATCAGCGGGGTGAGCTCCTACGAGCAGTACTTC; D gene: TRBD2; J gene: TRBJ2-7; clone size: .; V gene: TRBV11-1
CDR3 protein: CASSLGTSSGYTF; CDR3 DNA: TGTGCCAGCAGTTTAGGGACCTCTTCGGGCTACACCTTC; D gene: .; J gene: TRBJ1-2; clone size: .; V gene: TRBV12-3/TRBV12-4
CDR3 protein: CASSPPSGTEAFF; CDR3 DNA: TGTGCCAGCTCACCACCGTCGGGGACTGAAGCTTTCTTT; D gene: .; J gene: TRBJ1-1; clone size: .; V gene: TRBV18
CDR3 protein: CASSERWDTPELYGYTF; CDR3 DNA: TGTGCCAGCAGTGAGCGGTGGGACACCCCTGAACTCTATGGCTACACCTTC; D gene: .; J gene: TRBJ1-2; clone size: .; V gene: TRBV6-1
CDR3 protein: CASSWVRDGYTF; CDR3 DNA: TGTGCCAGCAGTTGGGTACGGGATGGCTACACCTTC; D gene: .; J gene: TRBJ1-2; clone size: .; V gene: TRBV6-6
CDR3 protein: CASSLLGDVGSGYTF; CDR3 DNA: TGTGCCAGCAGTTTATTAGGGGACGTAGGAAGTGGCTACACCTTC; D gene: .; J gene: TRBJ1-2; clone size: .; V gene: TRBV27
CDR3 protein: CASSYSRQGVSNTEAFF; CDR3 DNA: TGTGCCAGCAGTTACTCAAGACAGGGAGTATCGAACACTGAAGCTTTCTTT; D gene: TRBD1; J gene: TRBJ1-1; clone size: .; V gene: TRBV6-2/TRBV6-3
CDR3 protein: CASSPWTSGGKETQYF; CDR3 DNA: TGTGCCAGCAGTCCCTGGACTAGCGGAGGGAAAGAGACCCAGTACTTC; D gene: TRBD2; J gene: TRBJ2-5; clone size: once; V gene: TRBV7-2
CDR3 protein: CASSLGAGSVF; CDR3 DNA: TGTGCCAGCAGCTTAGGGGCAGGGAGTGTCTTC; D gene: .; J gene: TRBJ2-7; clone size: .; V gene: TRBV7-9
CDR3 protein: CASSAVRDRPYEQYF; CDR3 DNA: TGTGCCAGCAGCGCTGTCCGGGACAGACCCTACGAGCAGTACTTC; D gene: .; J gene: TRBJ2-7; clone size: .; V gene: TRBV21-1
CDR3 protein: CASSQSRGDPEQPQHF; CDR3 DNA: TGCGCCAGCAGCCAATCCCGGGGGGATCCGGAACAGCCCCAGCATTTT; D gene: .; J gene: TRBJ1-5; clone size: .; V gene: TRBV4-1
CDR3 protein: CASGLGITYEQYF; CDR3 DNA: TGTGCTAGTGGTTTGGGGATCACCTACGAGCAGTACTTC; D gene: .; J gene: TRBJ2-7; clone size: .; V gene: TRBV12-5
CDR3 protein: CSVELPSRVGAAFF; CDR3 DNA: TGCAGCGTTGAGTTACCATCCAGGGTTGGGGCGGCTTTCTTT; D gene: .; J gene: TRBJ1-1; clone size: .; V gene: TRBV29-1
CDR3 protein: CSARALPGTDQETQYF; CDR3 DNA: TGCAGTGCTAGAGCCTTGCCCGGGACGGACCAAGAGACCCAGTACTTC; D gene: .; J gene: TRBJ2-5; clone size: once; V gene: TRBV20-1
CDR3 protein: CASSGRESYNEQFF; CDR3 DNA: TGTGCCAGCAGCGGGAGGGAGTCCTACAATGAGCAGTTCTTC; D gene: .; J gene: TRBJ2-1; clone size: .; V gene: TRBV9
CDR3 protein: CASSLGSAYEQYF; CDR3 DNA: TGTGCCAGCAGCTTGGGCAGCGCCTACGAGCAGTACTTC; D gene: .; J gene: TRBJ2-7; clone size: .; V gene: TRBV5-6
CDR3 protein: CAISEVAGTGYNEQFF; CDR3 DNA: TGTGCCATCAGTGAAGTAGCCGGGACAGGGTACAATGAGCAGTTCTTC; D gene: TRBD1; J gene: TRBJ2-1; clone size: .; V gene: TRBV10-3
CDR3 protein: CASSFPYGLAEGNEQFF; CDR3 DNA: TGTGCCAGCAGCTTTCCATATGGGCTAGCGGAGGGTAATGAGCAGTTCTTC; D gene: TRBD2; J gene: TRBJ2-1; clone size: .; V gene: TRBV7-2
CDR3 protein: CASSQDRSPNEQFF; CDR3 DNA: TGTGCCAGCAGCCAAGATAGGTCTCCCAATGAGCAGTTCTTC; D gene: .; J gene: TRBJ2-1; clone size: .; V gene: TRBV4-2
CDR3 protein: CASSPDSNVLTF; CDR3 DNA: TGTGCCAGCTCACCTGACAGCAACGTCCTGACTTTC; D gene: .; J gene: TRBJ2-6; clone size: once; V gene: TRBV18
CDR3 protein: CSVAGTGMNTEAFF; CDR3 DNA: TGCAGCGTTGCCGGGACAGGGATGAACACTGAAGCTTTCTTT; D gene: TRBD1; J gene: TRBJ1-1; clone size: .; V gene: TRBV29-1
CDR3 protein: CATSSGDTDGDYGYTF; CDR3 DNA: TGTGCCACCAGCAGTGGGGACACCGATGGAGACTATGGCTACACCTTC; D gene: .; J gene: TRBJ1-2; clone size: once; V gene: TRBV15
CDR3 protein: CASSVGQGRYGYTF; CDR3 DNA: TGTGCCAGCAGCGTTGGACAGGGGCGCTATGGCTACACCTTC; D gene: TRBD1; J gene: TRBJ1-2; clone size: .; V gene: TRBV9
CDR3 protein: CASNPISTDTQYF; CDR3 DNA: TGTGCCAGCAACCCGATTAGCACAGATACGCAGTATTTT; D gene: .; J gene: TRBJ2-3; clone size: .; V gene: TRBV14
CDR3 protein: CASSNLAANYGYTF; CDR3 DNA: TGTGCCAGCAGTAATCTGGCGGCGAACTATGGCTACACCTTC; D gene: .; J gene: TRBJ1-2; clone size: .; V gene: TRBV27
CDR3 protein: CASSFPTEGIGNTEAFF; CDR3 DNA: TGTGCCAGCAGCTTCCCGACGGAGGGAATTGGGAACACTGAAGCTTTCTTT; D gene: .; J gene: TRBJ1-1; clone size: .; V gene: TRBV11-2